This T cell receptor beta chain was obtained from a study of graft-versus-host responses after intestinal transplantation. Germline CDR1 is MNHEY and CDR2 is SMNVEV (reference sequence). Losses at the gene ends were 5 bases for V and 7 bases for J; bases not matched to a gene: 9. CDR3 size: 14 residues. Profiled with immunoSEQ multiplex PCR; TCRdb holds only in-frame clones, not every one. This table holds tens of thousands of clones, 82% found once. Comment on this clone: Its cognate antigen is unknown.

The specimen comprised unstimulated CD4+ T cells sorted from spleen or lymph node cells, sampled before intestinal transplant. The clonotype comes from a human donor who received an intestinal transplant. V is TRBV27 and J is TRBJ1-2; 8 bases align to TRBD1. The chain's CDR3 is CASSQTGTGLGYTF. In nucleotides, the CDR3 is TGTGCCAGCAGTCAGACAGGGACAGGCCTTGGCTACACCTTC.